This entry describes one T cell receptor (beta chain). This sample is part of a study of OX40 agonist ivuxolimab in advanced cancers. TCRdb's copy holds only in-frame clones and misses some; the assay was immunoSEQ multiplex PCR. The table shows some 140,000 clones, with 85% to 95% occurring only once. The germline V gene encodes CDR1 SQVTM and CDR2 ANQGSEA. The trim removed 6 bases at V and 6 bases at J, leaving 11 bases unmatched. CDR3 size: 14 residues. The chain joins TRBV29-1 to TRBJ2-7; 10 nucleotides match TRBD1. The source of this sequence is an adult with an advanced solid tumor such as melanoma, head and neck, liver or kidney cancer. Material: CD4+ or CD8+ T cells sorted from blood, obtained in a trial of the OX40 agonist ivuxolimab. CDR3 protein: CSVRGLTGGFEQYF. The CDR3 DNA follows: TGCAGCGTACGCGGGTTGACAGGGGGCTTCGAGCAGTACTTC.